This T cell receptor beta chain derives from a study of cytomegalovirus exposure and HLA in healthy donors. In the study overall: A later analysis reported the 120 or so validation repertoires used the same platform as the roughly 700 first-cohort repertoires.

Findings of the study overall: The study put roughly 160 TCR beta chains on its list as cytomegalovirus-associated.

The data were produced by immunoSEQ multiplex PCR, yet TCRdb's version contains in-frame clones alone and is incomplete. The profile covers about 120,000 clones, with nearly 90% appearing a single time and 0.95% to 1.3% taken by the ten largest. As regards this clone: What it recognizes is unknown.

V dropped 3 bases and J dropped 6 bases, with 12 bases sitting between them. The CDR3 is made up of 13 amino acids. Germline V gene data show CDR1 as SGHVS and CDR2 as FQNEAQ. This sequence was found in a woman between 18 and 30 years old in good health and CMV-seronegative. The V gene is TRBV7-8, the J gene TRBJ2-7; the D gene is possibly TRBD1 (6 bases). The specimen was PBMCs. The CDR3 region has the DNA TGTGCCAGCAGCTTTGCAGGGGCGTCCGAGCAGTACGTC. Its protein product is CASSFAGASEQYV.